Listed here is a single T cell receptor beta chain. Its antigen target is currently unknown. Per-base qualities were not stored, and no clone one base away is much larger. Each collaborating institution followed its own protocols to collect whole blood in K2EDTA tubes. For TCRbeta analysis, collaborators shipped samples in one of three forms: frozen whole blood, isolated PBMCs, or DNA extracted from either of those sample types. The data originate from a study of blood T cell repertoires in COVID-19 (dated by TCRdb to 2018 to 2020). Background on the whole study: The collaborator samples originated in the United States, Italy and Spain and spanned the acute and convalescent phases of COVID-19. The material from the prospective study consisted of cDNA or gDNA derived from T cells, B-cell-depleted T cells, or PBMCs. Subjects who had been exposed to COVID-19, were actively infected with it, or had recovered from it provided the deeply sampled blood TCRbeta repertoires that made up the dataset. The repertoires were made available in a free public database intended to serve as a resource for research on the immune response to SARS-CoV-2. Samples were obtained from the ongoing ImmuneRACE study (first 160 participants) and from 1,000 to 1,500 subjects provided by 6 global collaborators. Nearly every sample came with metadata listing a de-identified subject ID, COVID-19 status, age in years and sex. HLA class I and class II types, where available, came from metadata supplied by the sample provider rather than from assay-based typing. What the research found in general, with its limitations: How much clinical and demographic metadata was included differed by source and by participant, and the metadata was provided uncurated.

V sheds 3 bases and J sheds 0 bases, leaving 10 bases between their ends. The germline V gene yields SGHAT for CDR1 and FQNNGV for CDR2. The CDR3 contains 15 residues, cysteine and phenylalanine counted. Only the CDR3 portion is preserved as DNA: 45 bases, with reading frame beginning at the first base. TCRbeta CDR3 regions were amplified from genomic DNA using the immunoSEQ Assay, a bias-controlled multiplex PCR. The authors' analysis ran thus. Within the assay, amplification of reference gene primers was used to estimate how many nucleated cells each sample contained. Sequence reads were collapsed and filtered to measure the absolute abundance of every unique TCRbeta CDR3 rearrangement. For each sample, productive Simpson clonality was calculated by taking the square root of Simpson's diversity index across productive rearrangements. Held by TCRdb, this immuneACCESS table contains in-frame sequences only and omits some clones. Under half of the omission traces to an unresolved V gene where checked; the cause of the rest is unknown. V and J calls and clone size are as listed in that table; D and trimming were resolved from the DNA. This sample has 40,000 or so clones in its table, and over 80% of those were observed once. Around a tenth of the sample comes from the top ten.

Source material: peripheral blood. This sequence was found in a human donor in a cohort sampled during active COVID-19. The chain uses TRBV11-2 and TRBJ2-3, with TRBD1 tentatively as D gene (5 bases match). The sequenced DNA: TGTGCCAGCAGCTTTGACAGAACTAGCACAGATACGCAGTATTTT. It specifies CASSFDRTSTDTQYF.